The clone carrying this TCR beta chain was seen a handful of times. This sample was included in a study of blood T cell repertoires in COVID-19. Study-wide background: The cDNA or gDNA used as material had been derived from T cells, B-cell-depleted T cells, or PBMCs.

The data were produced by immunoSEQ multiplex PCR, yet TCRdb's version contains in-frame clones alone and is incomplete. The sample includes approximately 92,000 clones, 82% of them seen just once. The CDR3 runs 14 residues. The germline gives CDR1 SGHDN, CDR2 FVKESK. V was cut by 3 bases and J by 1 base, with 9 bases left in between. The clonotype originates from a man of 80 years or more with acute or convalescent COVID-19. Specimen: peripheral blood. V and J are TRBV14 and TRBJ1-1; unclear D gene. CDR3 sequence (DNA): TGTGCCAGCAGCCATCGACGGGGGAACACTGAAGCTTTCTTT. Protein sequence: CASSHRRGNTEAFF.